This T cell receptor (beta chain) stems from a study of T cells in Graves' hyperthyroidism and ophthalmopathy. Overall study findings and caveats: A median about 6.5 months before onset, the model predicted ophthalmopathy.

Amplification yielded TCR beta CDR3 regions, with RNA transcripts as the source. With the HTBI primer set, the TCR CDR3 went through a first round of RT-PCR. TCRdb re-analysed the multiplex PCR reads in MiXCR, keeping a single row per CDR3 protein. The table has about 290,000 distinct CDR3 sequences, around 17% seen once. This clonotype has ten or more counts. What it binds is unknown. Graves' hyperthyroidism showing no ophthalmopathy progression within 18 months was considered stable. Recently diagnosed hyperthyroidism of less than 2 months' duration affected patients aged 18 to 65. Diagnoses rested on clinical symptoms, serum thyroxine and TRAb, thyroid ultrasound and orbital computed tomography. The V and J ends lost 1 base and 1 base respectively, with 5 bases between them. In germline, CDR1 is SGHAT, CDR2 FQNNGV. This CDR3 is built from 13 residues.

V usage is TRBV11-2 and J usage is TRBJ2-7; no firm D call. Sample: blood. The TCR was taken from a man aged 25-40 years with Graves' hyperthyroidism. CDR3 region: CASSLAVSYEQYF. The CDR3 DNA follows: TGTGCCAGCAGCTTAGCCGTTTCCTACGAGCAGTACTTC.